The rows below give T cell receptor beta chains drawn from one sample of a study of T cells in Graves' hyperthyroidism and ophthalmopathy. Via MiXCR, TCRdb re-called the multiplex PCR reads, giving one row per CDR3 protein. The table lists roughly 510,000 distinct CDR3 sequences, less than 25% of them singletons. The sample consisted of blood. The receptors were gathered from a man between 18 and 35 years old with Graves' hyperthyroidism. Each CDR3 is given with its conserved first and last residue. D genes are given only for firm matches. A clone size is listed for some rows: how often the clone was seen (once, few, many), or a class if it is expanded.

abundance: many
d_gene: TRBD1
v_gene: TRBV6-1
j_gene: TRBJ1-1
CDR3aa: CASSPRQGGNTEAFF
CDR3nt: TGTGCCAGCAGTCCCCGCCAGGGGGGGAACACTGAAGCTTTCTTT

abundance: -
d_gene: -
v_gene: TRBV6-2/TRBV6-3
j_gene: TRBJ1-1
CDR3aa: CASRTSQGRGASEAFF
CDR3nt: TGTGCCAGCAGAACCTCCCAAGGAAGGGGCGCGTCTGAAGCTTTCTTT

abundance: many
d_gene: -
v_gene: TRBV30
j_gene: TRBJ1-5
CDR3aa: CAWSQRGGSNQPQHF
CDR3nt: TGTGCCTGGAGTCAGAGAGGAGGAAGCAATCAGCCCCAGCATTTT

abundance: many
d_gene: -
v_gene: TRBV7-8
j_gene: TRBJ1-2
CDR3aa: CASSSSFGSSLSGYTF
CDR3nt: TGTGCCAGCAGCTCCAGTTTCGGGAGCTCCCTCTCTGGCTACACCTTC

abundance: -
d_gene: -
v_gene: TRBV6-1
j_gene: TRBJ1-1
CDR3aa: CASSLQPGTEAFF
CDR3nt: TGTGCCAGCAGTCTCCAGCCGGGAACTGAAGCTTTCTTT

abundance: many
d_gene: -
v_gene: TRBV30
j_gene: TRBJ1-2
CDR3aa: CAWRQSYGYTF
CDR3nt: TGTGCCTGGCGACAGAGTTATGGCTACACCTTC

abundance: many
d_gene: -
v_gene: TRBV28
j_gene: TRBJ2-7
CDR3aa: CASTPVADAYEQYF
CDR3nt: TGTGCCAGCACCCCCGTTGCAGACGCCTACGAGCAGTACTTC

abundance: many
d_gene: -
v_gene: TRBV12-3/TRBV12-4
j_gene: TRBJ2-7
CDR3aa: CASSLQEAYEQYF
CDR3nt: TGTGCCAGCAGTTTACAGGAGGCCTACGAGCAGTACTTC

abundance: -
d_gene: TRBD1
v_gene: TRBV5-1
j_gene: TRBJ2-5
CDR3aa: CASSLVTGDETQYF
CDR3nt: TGCGCCAGCAGCTTGGTGACAGGGGACGAGACCCAGTACTTC

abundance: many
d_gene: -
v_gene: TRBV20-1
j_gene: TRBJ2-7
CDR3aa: CSADGESSYEQYF
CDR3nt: TGCAGTGCTGATGGGGAGAGCTCCTACGAGCAGTACTTC

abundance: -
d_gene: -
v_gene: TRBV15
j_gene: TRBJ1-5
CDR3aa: CATSRVPSPSDRSNQPQHF
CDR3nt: TGTGCCACCAGCAGAGTCCCCTCCCCATCCGACAGAAGCAATCAGCCCCAGCATTTT

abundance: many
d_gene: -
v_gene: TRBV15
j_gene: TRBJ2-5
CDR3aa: CATCPNEVETQYF
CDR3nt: TGTGCCACCTGCCCCAACGAGGTTGAGACCCAGTACTTC

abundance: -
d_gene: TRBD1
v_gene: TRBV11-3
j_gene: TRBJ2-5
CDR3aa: CASSLGDRGTQYF
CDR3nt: TGTGCCAGCAGCTTAGGGGACAGAGGGACCCAGTACTTC

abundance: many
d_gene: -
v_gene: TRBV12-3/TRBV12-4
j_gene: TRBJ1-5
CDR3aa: CASSFWGISNQPQHF
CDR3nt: TGTGCCAGCAGTTTCTGGGGGATTAGCAATCAGCCCCAGCATTTT

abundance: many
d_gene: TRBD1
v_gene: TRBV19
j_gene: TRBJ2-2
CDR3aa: CASTTGGMNTGELFF
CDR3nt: TGTGCCAGTACGACAGGGGGCATGAACACCGGGGAGCTGTTTTTT

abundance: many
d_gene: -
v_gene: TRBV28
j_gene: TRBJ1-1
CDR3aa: CASSPSGRWAEAFF
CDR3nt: TGTGCCAGCAGTCCATCTGGGCGATGGGCTGAAGCTTTCTTT

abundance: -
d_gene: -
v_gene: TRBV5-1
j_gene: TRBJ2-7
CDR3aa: CASSLIGGTTYEQYF
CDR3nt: TGCGCCAGCAGCCTTATTGGGGGGACGACCTACGAGCAGTACTTC

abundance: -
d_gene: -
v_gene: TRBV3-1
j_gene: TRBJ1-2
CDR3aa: CASSQDIQLSNYGYTF
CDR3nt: TGTGCCAGCAGCCAAGATATTCAGTTATCTAACTATGGCTACACCTTC

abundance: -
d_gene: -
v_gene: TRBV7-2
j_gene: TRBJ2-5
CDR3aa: CASTQGRSGIGETQYF
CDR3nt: TGTGCCAGCACCCAGGGAAGGAGCGGAATCGGGGAGACCCAGTACTTC

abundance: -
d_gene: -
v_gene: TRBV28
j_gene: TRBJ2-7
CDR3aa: CASSLVPRRNEQYF
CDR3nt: TGTGCCAGCAGTTTAGTCCCTCGTCGGAACGAGCAGTACTTC

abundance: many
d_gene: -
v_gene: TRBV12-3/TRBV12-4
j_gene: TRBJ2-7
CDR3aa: CASDRGTGLREQYF
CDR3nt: TGTGCCAGCGACAGAGGCACGGGGCTACGAGAGCAGTACTTC

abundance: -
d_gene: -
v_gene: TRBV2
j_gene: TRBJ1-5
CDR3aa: CASSAQIGGNQPQHF
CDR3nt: TGTGCCAGCAGTGCCCAAATAGGCGGCAATCAGCCCCAGCATTTT

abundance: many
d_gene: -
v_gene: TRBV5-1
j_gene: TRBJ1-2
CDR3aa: CASSLGGKTSYGYTF
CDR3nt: TGCGCCAGCAGCTTGGGGGGAAAGACAAGCTATGGCTACACCTTC

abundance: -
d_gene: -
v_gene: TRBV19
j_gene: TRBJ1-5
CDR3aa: CASSILTGSAQHF
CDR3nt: TGTGCCAGTAGTATCCTTACAGGCTCGGCCCAGCATTTT

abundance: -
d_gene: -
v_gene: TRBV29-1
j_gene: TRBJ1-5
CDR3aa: CSVGRGGNQPQHF
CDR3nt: TGCAGCGTTGGCAGGGGTGGCAATCAGCCCCAGCATTTT

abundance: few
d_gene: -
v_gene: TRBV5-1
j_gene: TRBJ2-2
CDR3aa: CASSGRQLNTGDLFF
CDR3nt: TGCGCCAGCAGCGGGAGACAGCTGAACACCGGGGATCTGTTTTTT

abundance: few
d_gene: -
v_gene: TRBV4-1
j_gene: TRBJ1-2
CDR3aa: CASSQAPGTGYGYTF
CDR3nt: TGCGCCAGCAGCCAGGCCCCGGGGACGGGCTATGGCTACACCTTC

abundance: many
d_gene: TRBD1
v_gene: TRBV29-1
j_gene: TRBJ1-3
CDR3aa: CSVRAGGENTIYF
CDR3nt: TGCAGCGTTCGGGCAGGGGGCGAAAACACCATATATTTT

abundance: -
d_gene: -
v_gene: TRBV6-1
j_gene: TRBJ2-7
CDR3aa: CASHLDRAGEQYF
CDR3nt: TGTGCCAGTCACCTCGACAGGGCGGGGGAGCAGTACTTC

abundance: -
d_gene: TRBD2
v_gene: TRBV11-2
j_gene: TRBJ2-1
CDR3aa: CASSPRGGRPNEQFF
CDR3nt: TGTGCCAGCAGCCCTCGCGGGGGTCGACCCAATGAGCAGTTCTTC

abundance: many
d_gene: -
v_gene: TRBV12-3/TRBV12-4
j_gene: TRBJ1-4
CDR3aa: CASSLGGNRPTGGTTNEKLFF
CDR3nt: TGTGCCAGCAGTTTAGGGGGGAACAGGCCCACCGGGGGGACAACTAATGAAAAACTGTTTTTT

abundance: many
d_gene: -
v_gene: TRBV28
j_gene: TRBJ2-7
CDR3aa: CASRDGYEQYF
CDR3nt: TGTGCCAGCAGGGACGGCTACGAGCAGTACTTC

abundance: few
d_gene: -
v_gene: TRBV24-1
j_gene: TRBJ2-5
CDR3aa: CATSDNTGRGRILTQYF
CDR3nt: TGTGCCACCAGTGATAATACAGGGAGGGGTCGTATCCTGACCCAGTACTTC

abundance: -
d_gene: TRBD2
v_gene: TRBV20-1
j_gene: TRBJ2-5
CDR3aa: CSARGLAGMEETQYF
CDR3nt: TGCAGTGCTAGAGGACTAGCGGGGATGGAAGAGACCCAGTACTTC

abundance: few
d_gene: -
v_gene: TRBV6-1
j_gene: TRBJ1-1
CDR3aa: CASTDRPSNTEAFF
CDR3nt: TGTGCCAGCACCGACAGACCCTCGAACACTGAAGCTTTCTTT

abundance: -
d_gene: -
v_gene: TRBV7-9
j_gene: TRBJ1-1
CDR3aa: CASRQAVNTEAFF
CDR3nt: TGTGCCAGCAGACAGGCCGTGAACACTGAAGCTTTCTTT

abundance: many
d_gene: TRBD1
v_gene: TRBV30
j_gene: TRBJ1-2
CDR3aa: CASDRGRGYTF
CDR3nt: TGTGCCTCGGACAGGGGGAGAGGCTACACCTTC

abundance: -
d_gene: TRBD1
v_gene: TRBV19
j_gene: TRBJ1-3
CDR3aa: CASKRDRNSGNTIYF
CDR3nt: TGTGCCAGTAAGAGGGACAGGAACTCTGGAAACACCATATATTTT

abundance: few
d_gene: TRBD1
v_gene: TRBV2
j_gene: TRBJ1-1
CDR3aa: CAITGVSRTIANTEASF
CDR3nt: TGTGCCATCACAGGGGTCAGTCGGACGATAGCGAACACTGAAGCTTCCTTT

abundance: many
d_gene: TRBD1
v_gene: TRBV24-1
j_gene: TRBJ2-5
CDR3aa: CATSDRTGGRTQYF
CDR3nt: TGTGCCACCAGTGATCGGACAGGGGGCAGGACCCAGTACTTC

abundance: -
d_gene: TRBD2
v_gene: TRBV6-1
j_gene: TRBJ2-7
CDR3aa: CASGRGETYEQYF
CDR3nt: TGTGCCAGCGGGAGGGGTGAGACCTACGAGCAGTACTTC

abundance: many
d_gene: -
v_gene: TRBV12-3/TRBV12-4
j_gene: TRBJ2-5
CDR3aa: CASSPDPQETQYF
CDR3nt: TGTGCCAGCAGCCCCGATCCCCAAGAGACCCAGTACTTC

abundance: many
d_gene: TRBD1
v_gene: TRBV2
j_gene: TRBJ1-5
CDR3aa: CASSGGQGYDQPQHF
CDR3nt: TGTGCCAGCAGTGGGGGACAGGGGTATGATCAGCCCCAGCATTTT

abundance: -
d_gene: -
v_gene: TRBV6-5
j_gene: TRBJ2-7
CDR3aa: CASSYSIAGSYEQYF
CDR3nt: TGTGCCAGCAGTTACTCGATAGCCGGATCCTACGAGCAGTACTTC

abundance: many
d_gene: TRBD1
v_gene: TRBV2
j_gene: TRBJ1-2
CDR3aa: CASSTDRGSGYTF
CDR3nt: TGTGCCAGCAGTACCGACAGGGGAAGCGGCTACACCTTC

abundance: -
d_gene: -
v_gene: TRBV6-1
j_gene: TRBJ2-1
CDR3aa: CASSGLSTEQFF
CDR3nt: TGTGCCAGCAGTGGTCTTTCAACTGAGCAGTTCTTC

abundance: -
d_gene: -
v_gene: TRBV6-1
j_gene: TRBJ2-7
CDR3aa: CASSEVGDQYF
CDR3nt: TGTGCCAGCAGTGAAGTAGGTGATCAGTACTTC

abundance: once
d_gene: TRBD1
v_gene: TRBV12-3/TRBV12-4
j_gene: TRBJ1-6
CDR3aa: CASSDHRGALFSPLHF
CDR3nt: TGTGCCAGCAGCGATCACAGGGGAGCTCTTTTTTCACCCCTCCACTTT

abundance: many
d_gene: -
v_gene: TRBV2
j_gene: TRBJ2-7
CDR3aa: CASSEGAGAPDEQYF
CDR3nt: TGTGCCAGCAGTGAAGGTGCAGGGGCCCCGGACGAGCAGTACTTC

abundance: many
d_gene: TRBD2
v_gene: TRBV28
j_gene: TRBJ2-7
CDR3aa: CASSFGRAEQYF
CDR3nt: TGTGCCAGCAGTTTCGGGAGGGCGGAGCAGTACTTC

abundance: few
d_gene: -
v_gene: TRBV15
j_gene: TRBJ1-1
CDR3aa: CATSRGDHLNTEAFF
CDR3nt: TGTGCCACCAGCAGAGGGGACCACTTGAACACTGAAGCTTTCTTT

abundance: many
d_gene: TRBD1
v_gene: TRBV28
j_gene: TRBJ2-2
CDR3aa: CASIGFQGAKNTGELFF
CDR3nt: TGTGCCAGCATAGGGTTCCAGGGGGCCAAGAACACCGGGGAGCTGTTTTTT

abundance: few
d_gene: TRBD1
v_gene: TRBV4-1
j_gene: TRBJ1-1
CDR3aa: CASRGTGGSGRAFF
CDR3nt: TGCGCCAGCAGGGGGACAGGGGGCTCGGGGAGAGCTTTCTTT

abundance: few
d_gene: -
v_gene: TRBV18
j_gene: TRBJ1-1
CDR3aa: CASSPGTQMNTEAFF
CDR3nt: TGTGCCAGCTCACCAGGGACACAGATGAACACTGAAGCTTTCTTT

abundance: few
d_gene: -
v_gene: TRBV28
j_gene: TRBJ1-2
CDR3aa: CASSSPGGGGYGYTF
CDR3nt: TGTGCCAGCAGTTCGCCGGGGGGAGGGGGCTATGGCTACACCTTC

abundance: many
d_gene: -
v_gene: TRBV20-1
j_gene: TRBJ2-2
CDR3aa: CSAPDYLTGELFF
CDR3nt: TGCAGTGCTCCGGACTATCTCACCGGGGAGCTGTTTTTT

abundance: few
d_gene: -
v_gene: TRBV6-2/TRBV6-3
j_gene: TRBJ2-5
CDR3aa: CASSSGSLVQETQYF
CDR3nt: TGTGCCAGCAGTTCCGGCAGTCTTGTCCAAGAGACCCAGTACTTC

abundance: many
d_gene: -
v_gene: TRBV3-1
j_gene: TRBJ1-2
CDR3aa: CASSPGYGYTF
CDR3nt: TGTGCCAGCAGCCCCGGCTATGGCTACACCTTC

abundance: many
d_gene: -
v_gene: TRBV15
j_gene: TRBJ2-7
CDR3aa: CATSRDPRDTSTKQYF
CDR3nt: TGTGCCACCAGCAGAGATCCCCGGGACACATCTACGAAGCAGTACTTC

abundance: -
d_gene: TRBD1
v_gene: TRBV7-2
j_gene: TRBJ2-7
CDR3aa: CASSSDRGRDEQYF
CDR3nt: TGTGCCAGCAGCTCAGACAGGGGGCGCGACGAGCAGTACTTC